The 9 T cell receptor beta chains reported below all come from one sample, sequenced in a study of blood T cell repertoires in COVID-19. Sequencing was performed with immunoSEQ multiplex PCR; in TCRdb, only in-frame clones are kept and a portion is missing. The table has 100,000 to 150,000 clones, around 80% seen once. The sequenced sample was peripheral blood. The receptor source for this set is a man aged 25-40 years with COVID-19, enrolled during active disease.

This chain links TRBV6-5 with TRBJ1-4; D unresolved. The V gene lost 0 bases and the J gene lost 3 bases, with 11 bases spanning the gap. This CDR3 contains 16 residues. Germline V lookup: CDR1 MNHEY, CDR2 SVGAGI. DNA of the CDR3: TGTGCCAGCAGTTACTCCGCCGCGCTCCCTAATGAAAAACTGTTTTTT. Its protein is CASSYSAALPNEKLFF.

The chain links TRBV6-1 to TRBJ2-2, with a tentative D call TRBD1 (5 bases). CDR1 MNHNS and CDR2 SASEGT come from the germline V gene. The CDR3 is 15 residues long. V was cut by 1 base and J by 4 bases, with 10 bases left in between. CDR3 DNA sequence: TGTGCCAGCAGTGAAGACAGGTGGATCACCGGGGAGCTGTTTTTT. This translates into CASSEDRWITGELFF.

The rearrangement joins TRBV7-3 to TRBJ1-3; D is unresolved. This CDR3 has 13 amino acids. With 5 bases removed from V and 2 bases from J, the gap between germline ends came to 7 bases. CDR1 is SGHTA and CDR2 is FQGTGA in the germline V gene. The chain's CDR3 is CASSPVPGNTIYF. The CDR3 DNA reads as TGTGCCAGCAGCCCAGTACCTGGAAACACCATATATTTT.

This chain joins TRBV19 and TRBJ1-1, with D possibly TRBD1 on 5 matching bases. Trimming took off 3 bases at V and 5 bases at J, with 13 bases between the two ends. CDR3 length equals 14 residues. Looked up from germline, CDR1 is LNHDA and CDR2 is SQIVND (reference sequence). Here the CDR3 DNA reads TGTGCCAGTAGTATTCCGGGGGTTTTGACTGAAGCTTTCTTT. This encodes CASSIPGVLTEAFF.

The chain carries TRBV5-1 and TRBJ1-2; 8 nucleotides match TRBD1. This CDR3 region has 14 residues. V lost 2 bases, J lost 8 bases, and 8 bases stayed unmatched. Per the germline V gene, CDR1 is SGHRS and CDR2 is YFSETQ. The CDR3 reads CASSFDRGLSGYTF. The CDR3 bases are TGCGCCAGCAGCTTCGACAGGGGCCTGTCCGGCTACACCTTC.

This rearrangement joins TRBV7-9 to TRBJ2-4; 10 bases fit TRBD1. The CDR3 covers 18 residues. Germline lookup yields CDR1 SEHNR and CDR2 FQNEAQ (reference sequence). Losses at the gene ends were 2 bases for V and 2 bases for J; bases not matched to a gene: 9. CDR3 protein: CASSLFVGTGDSKNIQYF. The CDR3 DNA reads as TGTGCCAGCAGCTTATTTGTCGGGACAGGGGACTCCAAAAACATTCAGTACTTC.

The gene calls are TRBV15 and TRBJ2-2; possible D gene TRBD1, 5 bases. The V end was cut by 0 bases, the J end by 5 bases, with 10 bases between. CDR3 length: 15 amino acids. Germline V CDR1 and CDR2: LNHNV, YYDKDF (reference sequence). The CDR3 sequence: CATSRDRARTGELFF. The DNA for the CDR3 is TGTGCCACCAGCAGAGACAGGGCCAGGACCGGGGAGCTGTTTTTT.

The genes are TRBV28 and TRBJ1-4, with 8 positions matching TRBD1. Germline CDR1 and CDR2: MDHEN and SYDVKM. The junction had 5 bases not matched to a gene; V was cut back by 8 bases and J by 0 bases. The CDR3 is 15 residues long. The CDR3 region is CASWTGSSTNEKLFF. CDR3 DNA sequence: TGTGCCAGCTGGACAGGGTCTTCAACTAATGAAAAACTGTTTTTT. The entire variable domain, with the rest obtained from reference TRBV28 and TRBJ1-4, is as follows: DVKVTQSSRYLVKRTGEKVFLECVQDMDHENMFWYRQDPGLGLRLIYFSYDVKMKEKGDIPEGYSVSREKKERFSLILESASTNQTSMYLCASWTGSSTNEKLFFGSGTQLSVL.

The chain recombines TRBV5-1 with TRBJ2-2, with a possible D match to TRBD2 (6 bases). Germline V gene sequence: CDR1 SGHRS, CDR2 YFSETQ. The CDR3 consists of 14 residues. The ends were cut back, 6 bases at V and 3 bases at J, with 12 bases in the middle. DNA of the CDR3: TGCGCCAGCACACTGGAGGGTTACACCGGGGAGCTGTTTTTT. As protein: CASTLEGYTGELFF. Full variable domain (missing parts from reference TRBV5-1 and TRBJ2-2): KAGVTQTPRYLIKTRGQQVTLSCSPISGHRSVSWYQQTPGQGLQFLFEYFSETQRNKGNFPGRFSGRQFSNSRSEMNVSTLELGDSALYLCASTLEGYTGELFFGEGSRLTVL.